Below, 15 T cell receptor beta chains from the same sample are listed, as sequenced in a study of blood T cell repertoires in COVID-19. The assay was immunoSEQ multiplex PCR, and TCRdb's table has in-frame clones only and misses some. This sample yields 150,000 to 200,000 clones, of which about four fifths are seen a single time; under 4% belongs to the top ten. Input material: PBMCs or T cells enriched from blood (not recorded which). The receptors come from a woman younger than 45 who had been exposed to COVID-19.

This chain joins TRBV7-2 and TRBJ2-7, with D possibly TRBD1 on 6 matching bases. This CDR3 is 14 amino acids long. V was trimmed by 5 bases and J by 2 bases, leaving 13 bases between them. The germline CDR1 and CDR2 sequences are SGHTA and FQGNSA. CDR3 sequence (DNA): TGTGCCAGCAGCGAGATGGGGGACACCTACGAGCAGTACTTC. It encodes CASSEMGDTYEQYF. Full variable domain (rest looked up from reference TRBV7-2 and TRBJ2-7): GAGVSQSPSNKVTEKGKDVELRCDPISGHTALYWYRQSLGQGLEFLIYFQGNSAPDKSGLPSDRFSAERTGGSVSTLTIQRTQQEDSAVYLCASSEMGDTYEQYFGPGTRLTVT.

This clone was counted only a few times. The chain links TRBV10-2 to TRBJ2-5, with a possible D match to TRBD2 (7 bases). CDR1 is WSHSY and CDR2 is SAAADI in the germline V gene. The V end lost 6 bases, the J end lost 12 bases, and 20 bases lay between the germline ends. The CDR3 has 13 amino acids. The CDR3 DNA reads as TGCGCCAGCAGCCCCTTGGGGGGGGCGAGAGAGTACTTC. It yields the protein CASSPLGGAREYF.

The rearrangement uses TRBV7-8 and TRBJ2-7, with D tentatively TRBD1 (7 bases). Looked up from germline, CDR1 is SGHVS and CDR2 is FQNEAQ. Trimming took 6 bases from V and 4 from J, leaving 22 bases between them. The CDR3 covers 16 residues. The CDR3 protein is CASRPVGGPGGYEQYF. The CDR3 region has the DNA TGTGCCAGCAGGCCCGTCGGAGGGCCAGGGGGTTACGAGCAGTACTTC.

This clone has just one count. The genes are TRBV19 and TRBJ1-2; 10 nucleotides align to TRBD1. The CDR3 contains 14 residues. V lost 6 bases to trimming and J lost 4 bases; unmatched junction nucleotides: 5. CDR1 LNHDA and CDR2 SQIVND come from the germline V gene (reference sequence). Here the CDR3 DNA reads TGTGCCAGTAGCCGGGACAGGGGCTCCTATGGCTACACCTTC. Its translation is CASSRDRGSYGYTF.

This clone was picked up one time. CDR3 residues: CASSQRGRNQPQHF. DNA for the CDR3: TGTGCCAGCAGCCAAAGGGGGCGGAATCAGCCCCAGCATTTT. The chain has TRBV3-1 (or the pseudogene TRBV3-2) and TRBJ1-5, with 7 bases fitting TRBD1. J gave up 4 bases and V 2 bases, and 2 bases lay outside the gene matches. This CDR3 is 14 amino acids long. The V gene's germline CDR1 is LGHDT and CDR2 YNNKEL (reference sequence).

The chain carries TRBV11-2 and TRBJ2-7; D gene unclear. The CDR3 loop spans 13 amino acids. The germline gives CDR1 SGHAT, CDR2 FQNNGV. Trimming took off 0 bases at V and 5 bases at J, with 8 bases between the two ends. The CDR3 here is CASSLDRSNEQYF. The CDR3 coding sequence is TGTGCCAGCAGCTTAGATCGGAGCAACGAGCAGTACTTC.

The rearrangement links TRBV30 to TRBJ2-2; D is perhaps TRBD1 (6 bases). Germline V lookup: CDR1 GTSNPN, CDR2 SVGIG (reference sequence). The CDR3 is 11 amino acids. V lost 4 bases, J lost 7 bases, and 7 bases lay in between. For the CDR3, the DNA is TGTGCCTGGACAGGGGTCGGGGAGCTGTTTTTT. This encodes CAWTGVGELFF.

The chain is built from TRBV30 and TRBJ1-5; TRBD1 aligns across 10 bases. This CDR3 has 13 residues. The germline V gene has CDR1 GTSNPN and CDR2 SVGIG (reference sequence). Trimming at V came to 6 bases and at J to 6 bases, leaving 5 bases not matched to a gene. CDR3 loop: CACGTGEGQPQHF. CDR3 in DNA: TGTGCCTGTGGGACAGGGGAGGGTCAGCCCCAGCATTTT.

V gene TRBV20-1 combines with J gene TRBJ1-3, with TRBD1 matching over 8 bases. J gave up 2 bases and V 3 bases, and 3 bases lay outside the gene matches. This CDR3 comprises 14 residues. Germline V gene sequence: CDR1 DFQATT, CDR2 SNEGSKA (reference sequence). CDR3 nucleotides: TGCAGTGCTAGTTGGACAGGGACTGGAAACACCATATATTTT. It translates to CSASWTGTGNTIYF.

Here the CDR3 reads CASQISGTGRIRETQYF. Written as DNA, the CDR3 is TGCGCCAGCCAAATTTCCGGGACAGGGAGGATCCGAGAGACCCAGTACTTC. This chain uses TRBV5-1 with TRBJ2-5; 9 positions match TRBD1. Per the germline V gene, CDR1 is SGHRS and CDR2 is YFSETQ. This CDR3 spans 17 amino acids. The junction had 17 bases not matched to a gene; V was cut back by 7 bases and J by 4 bases.

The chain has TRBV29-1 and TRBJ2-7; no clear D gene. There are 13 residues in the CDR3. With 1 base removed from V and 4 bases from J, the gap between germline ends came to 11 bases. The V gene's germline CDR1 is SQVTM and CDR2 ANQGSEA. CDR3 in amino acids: CSVEGGDRYEQYF. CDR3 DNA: TGCAGCGTTGAAGGCGGAGACCGGTACGAGCAGTACTTC.

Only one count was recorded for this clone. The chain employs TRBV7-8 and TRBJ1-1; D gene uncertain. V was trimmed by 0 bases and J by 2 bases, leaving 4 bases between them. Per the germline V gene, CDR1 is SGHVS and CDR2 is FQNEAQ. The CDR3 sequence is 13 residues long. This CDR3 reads CASSLARNTEAFF. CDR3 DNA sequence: TGTGCCAGCAGCTTAGCCAGAAACACTGAAGCTTTCTTT.

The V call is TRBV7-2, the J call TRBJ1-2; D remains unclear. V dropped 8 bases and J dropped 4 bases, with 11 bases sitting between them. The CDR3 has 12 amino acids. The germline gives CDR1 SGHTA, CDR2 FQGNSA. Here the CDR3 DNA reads TGTGCCAGCGGAAGCCGGGGCTATGGCTACACCTTC. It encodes CASGSRGYGYTF. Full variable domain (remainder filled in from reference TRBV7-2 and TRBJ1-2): GAGVSQSPSNKVTEKGKDVELRCDPISGHTALYWYRQSLGQGLEFLIYFQGNSAPDKSGLPSDRFSAERTGGSVSTLTIQRTQQEDSAVYLCASGSRGYGYTFGSGTRLTVV.

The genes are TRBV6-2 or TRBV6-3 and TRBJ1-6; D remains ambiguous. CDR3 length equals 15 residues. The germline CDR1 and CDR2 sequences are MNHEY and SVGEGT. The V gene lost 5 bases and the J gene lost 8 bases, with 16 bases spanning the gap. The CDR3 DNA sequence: TGTGCCAGCAGTCTTTATACAAGGCGGCATTCACCCCTCCACTTT. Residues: CASSLYTRRHSPLHF.

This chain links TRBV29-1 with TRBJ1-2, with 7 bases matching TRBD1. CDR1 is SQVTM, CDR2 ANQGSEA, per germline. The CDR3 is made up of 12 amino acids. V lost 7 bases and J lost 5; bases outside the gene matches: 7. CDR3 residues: CSGDVQGYGYTF. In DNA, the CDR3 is TGCAGCGGGGATGTACAGGGGTATGGCTACACCTTC.